This paragraph reports one T cell receptor (beta chain). This sample was taken from a study of blood T cell repertoires in COVID-19. About the study: Researchers got acute and convalescent COVID-19 samples from the United States, Italy and Spain.

Method: immunoSEQ multiplex PCR; TCRdb's copy keeps in-frame clones and lacks some. The data show about 220,000 clones, approximately 80% seen once. The sequenced material came from peripheral blood. This clonotype originated in a man in his fifties or sixties with active or convalescent COVID-19.

The CDR3, as DNA: TGTGCCAGCAGCGTAGCTGGCCAAGATCAGCCCCAGCATTTT. This sequence encodes CASSVAGQDQPQHF. The chain combines TRBV9 with TRBJ1-5; D gene unclear. Trimming took 0 bases from V and 5 from J, leaving 9 bases between them. In germline, CDR1 is SGDLS, CDR2 YYNGEE. The CDR3 contains 14 residues.